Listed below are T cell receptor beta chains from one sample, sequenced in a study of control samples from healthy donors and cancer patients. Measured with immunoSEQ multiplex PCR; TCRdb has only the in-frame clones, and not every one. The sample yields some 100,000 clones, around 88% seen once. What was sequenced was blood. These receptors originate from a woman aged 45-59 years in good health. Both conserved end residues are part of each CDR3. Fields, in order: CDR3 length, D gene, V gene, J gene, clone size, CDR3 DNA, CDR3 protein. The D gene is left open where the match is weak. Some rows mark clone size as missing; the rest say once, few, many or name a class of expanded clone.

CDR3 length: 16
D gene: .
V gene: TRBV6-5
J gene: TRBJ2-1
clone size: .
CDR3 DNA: TGTGCCAGCAGTTACGTAATGGGAGCCCTCTACAATGAGCAGTTCTTC
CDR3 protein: CASSYVMGALYNEQFF

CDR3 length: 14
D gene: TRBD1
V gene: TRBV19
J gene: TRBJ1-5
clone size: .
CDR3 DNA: TGTGCCAGTTCCTTGGGGACAGGTAATCAGCCCCAGCATTTT
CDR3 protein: CASSLGTGNQPQHF

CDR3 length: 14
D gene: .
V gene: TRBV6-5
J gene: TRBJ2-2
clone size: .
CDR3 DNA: TGTGCCAGCAGTATCTCTAGGGCGTCGGGGGAGCTGTTTTTT
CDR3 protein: CASSISRASGELFF

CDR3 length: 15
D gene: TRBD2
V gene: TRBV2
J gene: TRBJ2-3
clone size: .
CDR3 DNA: TGTGCCAGCAGTGAATGGGAAGCGGGAGGGGATACGCAGTATTTT
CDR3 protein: CASSEWEAGGDTQYF

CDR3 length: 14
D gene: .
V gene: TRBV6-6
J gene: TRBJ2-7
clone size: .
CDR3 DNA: TGTGCCAGCAGTTACCGGTATGACAACTACGAGCAGTACTTC
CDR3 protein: CASSYRYDNYEQYF

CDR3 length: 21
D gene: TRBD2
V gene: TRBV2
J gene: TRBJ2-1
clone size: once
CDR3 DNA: TGTGCCAGCAGGAGCAGTGAAAGGTTAGGGGGTCCTAGCGGGAGAGCAAATGAGCAGTTCTTC
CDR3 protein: CASRSSERLGGPSGRANEQFF

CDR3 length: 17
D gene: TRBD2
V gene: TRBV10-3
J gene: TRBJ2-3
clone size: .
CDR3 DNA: TGTGCCATCAGTGAGATGGCTAGCGGGATTGGTACAGATACGCAGTATTTT
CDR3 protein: CAISEMASGIGTDTQYF

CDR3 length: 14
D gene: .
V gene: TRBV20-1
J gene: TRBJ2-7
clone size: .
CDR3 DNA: TGCAGTGCTAGTCGCCGTGGCAGGACCCACGAGCAGTACTTC
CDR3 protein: CSASRRGRTHEQYF

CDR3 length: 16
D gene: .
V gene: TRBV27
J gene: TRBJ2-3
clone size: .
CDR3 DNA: TGTGCCAGCAGTTTATGGGTGGGGGAGAGCACAGATACGCAGTATTTT
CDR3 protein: CASSLWVGESTDTQYF

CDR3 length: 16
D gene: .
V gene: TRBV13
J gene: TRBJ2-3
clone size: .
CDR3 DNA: TGTGCCAGCAGCTCAATCTCGGGAAACCTTCCAGATACGCAGTATTTT
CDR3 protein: CASSSISGNLPDTQYF

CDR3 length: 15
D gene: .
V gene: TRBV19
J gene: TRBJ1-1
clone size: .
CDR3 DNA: TGTGCCAGCCAGAGCCGGGACCTCATGGGGAAAACGGCTTTCTTT
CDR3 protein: CASQSRDLMGKTAFF

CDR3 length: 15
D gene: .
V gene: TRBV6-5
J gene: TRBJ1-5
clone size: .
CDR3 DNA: TGTGCCAGCAGTTATTCGAGCAGGGTCAATCAGCCCCAGCATTTT
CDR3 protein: CASSYSSRVNQPQHF

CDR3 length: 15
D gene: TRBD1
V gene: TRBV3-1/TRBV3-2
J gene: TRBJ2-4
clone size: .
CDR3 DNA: TGTGCCAGCAGCAAAGACCCATTTACAGGGGACATTCAGTACTTC
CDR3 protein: CASSKDPFTGDIQYF

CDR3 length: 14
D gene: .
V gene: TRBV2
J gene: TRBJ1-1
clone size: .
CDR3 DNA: TGTGCCAGCAGTGCAGGGAGGGTGAACACTGAAGCTTTCTTT
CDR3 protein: CASSAGRVNTEAFF

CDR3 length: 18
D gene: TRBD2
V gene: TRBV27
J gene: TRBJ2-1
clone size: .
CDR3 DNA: TGTGCCAGCAGTTTAGGGGGAGGTAGCGGGGGGTATTACAATGAGCAGTTCTTC
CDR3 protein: CASSLGGGSGGYYNEQFF

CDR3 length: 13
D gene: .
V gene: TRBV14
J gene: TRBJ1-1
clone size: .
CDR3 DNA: TGTGCCAGCAGTAGAGGGGCGGGCACTGAAGCTTTCTTT
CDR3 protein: CASSRGAGTEAFF

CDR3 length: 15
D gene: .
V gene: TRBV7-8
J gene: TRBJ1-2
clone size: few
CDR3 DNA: TGTGCCAGCAGCTCTGGGGGGGGAGGGAACTATGGCTACACCTTC
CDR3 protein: CASSSGGGGNYGYTF

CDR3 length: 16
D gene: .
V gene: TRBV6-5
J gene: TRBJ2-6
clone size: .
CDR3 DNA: TGTGCCAGCAGTTACCATTTTGGGTCTGGGGCCAACGTCCTGACTTTC
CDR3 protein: CASSYHFGSGANVLTF

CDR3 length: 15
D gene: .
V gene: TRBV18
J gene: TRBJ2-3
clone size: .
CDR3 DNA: TGTGCCAGCTCCCGCGTAGCGCAAAGCACAGATACGCAGTATTTT
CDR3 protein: CASSRVAQSTDTQYF

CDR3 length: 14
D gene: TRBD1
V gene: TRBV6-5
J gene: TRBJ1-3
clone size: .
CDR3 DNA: TGTGCCGGACTAGGGACAGGTCCCGGAAACACCATATATTTT
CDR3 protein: CAGLGTGPGNTIYF

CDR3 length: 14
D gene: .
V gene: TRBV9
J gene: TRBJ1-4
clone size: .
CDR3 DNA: TGTGCCAGCAGCGTAGACCCGAACAATGAAAAACTGTTTTTT
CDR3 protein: CASSVDPNNEKLFF

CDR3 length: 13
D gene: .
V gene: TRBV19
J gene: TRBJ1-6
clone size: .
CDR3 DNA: TGTGCCACTACCGGGACGGCGAATTCACCCCTCCACTTT
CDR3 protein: CATTGTANSPLHF

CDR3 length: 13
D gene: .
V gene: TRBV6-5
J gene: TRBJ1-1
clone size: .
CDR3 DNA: TGTGCCAGCAGGGGGACGGTGAACACTGAAGCTTTCTTT
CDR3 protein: CASRGTVNTEAFF

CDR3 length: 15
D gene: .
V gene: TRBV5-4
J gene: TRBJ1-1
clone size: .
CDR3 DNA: TGTGCCAGCAGCTTGGACCGTGGAGGAATCACTGAAGCTTTCTTT
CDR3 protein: CASSLDRGGITEAFF

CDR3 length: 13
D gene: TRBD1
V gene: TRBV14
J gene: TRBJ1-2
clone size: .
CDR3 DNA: TGTGCCAGCAGCCGGACAGGCATTTATGGCTACACCTTC
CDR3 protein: CASSRTGIYGYTF

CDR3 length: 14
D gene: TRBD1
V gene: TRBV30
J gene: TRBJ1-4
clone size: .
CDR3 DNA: TGTGCCTGGGGTCAGGGGGCGCTTGGGGAAAAACTGTTTTTT
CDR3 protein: CAWGQGALGEKLFF

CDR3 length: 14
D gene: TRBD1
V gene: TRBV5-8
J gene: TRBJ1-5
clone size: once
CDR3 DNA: TGTGCCAGCAGCCTGGGACAGTTGAATCAGCCCCAGCATTTT
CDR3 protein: CASSLGQLNQPQHF

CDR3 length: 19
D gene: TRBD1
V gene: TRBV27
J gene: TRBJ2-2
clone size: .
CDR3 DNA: TGTGCCAGCAGTATCCAGCACCGAGGCCAGGACAGGGGGCTCAGGGAGCTGTTTTTT
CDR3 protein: CASSIQHRGQDRGLRELFF

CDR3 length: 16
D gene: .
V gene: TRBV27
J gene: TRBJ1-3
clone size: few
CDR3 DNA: TGTGCCAGCAGGGGGGTCGTAGACAGGACTGGAAACACCATATATTTT
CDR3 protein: CASRGVVDRTGNTIYF

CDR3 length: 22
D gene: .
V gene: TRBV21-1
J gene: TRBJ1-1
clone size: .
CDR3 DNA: TGTGCCAGCAGCTATAAAGGGGGCTTGATAAGGCCGACGGACTCTTGGGGGACTGAAGCTTTCTTT
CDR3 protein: CASSYKGGLIRPTDSWGTEAFF

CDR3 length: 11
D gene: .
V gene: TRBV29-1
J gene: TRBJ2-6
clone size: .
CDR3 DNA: TGCAGCGTCTCTGGGGCCAACGTCCTGACTTTC
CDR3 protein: CSVSGANVLTF

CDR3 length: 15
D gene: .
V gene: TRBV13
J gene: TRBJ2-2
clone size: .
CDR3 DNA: TGTGCCAGCAGCCTGACCCACCGGGGCACCGGGGAGCTGTTTTTT
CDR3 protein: CASSLTHRGTGELFF

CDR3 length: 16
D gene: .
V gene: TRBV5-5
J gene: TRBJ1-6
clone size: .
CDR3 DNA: TGTGCCAGCAGCTTGGTGCCTGAGGGGGTTAATTCACCCCTCCACTTT
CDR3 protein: CASSLVPEGVNSPLHF

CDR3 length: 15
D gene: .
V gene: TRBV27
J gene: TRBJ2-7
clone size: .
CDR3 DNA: TGTGCCAGCAGCCAAAGACAGGGAGGTACCTACGAGCAGTACTTC
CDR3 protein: CASSQRQGGTYEQYF

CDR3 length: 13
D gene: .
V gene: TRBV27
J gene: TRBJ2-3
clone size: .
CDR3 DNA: TGTGCCAGCAGTTTATGGATGACAGATACGCAGTATTTT
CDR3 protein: CASSLWMTDTQYF

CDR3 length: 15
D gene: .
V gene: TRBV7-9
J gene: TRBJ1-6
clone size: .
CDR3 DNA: TGTGCCAGCAAAGGCGGGACACTCATTAATTCACCCCTCCACTTT
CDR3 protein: CASKGGTLINSPLHF

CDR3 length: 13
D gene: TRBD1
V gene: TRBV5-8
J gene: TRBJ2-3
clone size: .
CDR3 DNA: TGTGCCAGCAGCTCAGGGGGAACAGATACGCAGTATTTT
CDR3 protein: CASSSGGTDTQYF

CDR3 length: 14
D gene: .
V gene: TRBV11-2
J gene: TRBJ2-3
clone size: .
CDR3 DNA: TGTGCCAGCAGCTTAGAGTTAGATCCAGATACGCAGTATTTT
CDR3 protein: CASSLELDPDTQYF

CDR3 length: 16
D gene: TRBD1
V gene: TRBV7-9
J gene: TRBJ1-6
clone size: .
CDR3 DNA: TGTGCCAGCAGCGCACAAATGACAGGGAGTAATTCACCCCTCCACTTT
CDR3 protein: CASSAQMTGSNSPLHF

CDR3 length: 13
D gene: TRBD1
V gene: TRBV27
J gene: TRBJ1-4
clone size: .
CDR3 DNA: TGTGCCAGCAGCCTTCATGAAGACAGGGCCCTGTTTTTT
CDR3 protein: CASSLHEDRALFF

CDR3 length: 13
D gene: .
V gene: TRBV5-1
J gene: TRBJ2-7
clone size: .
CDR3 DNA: TGCGCCAGCAGCCTTACGGGGGCTGATGAGCAGTACTTC
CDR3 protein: CASSLTGADEQYF